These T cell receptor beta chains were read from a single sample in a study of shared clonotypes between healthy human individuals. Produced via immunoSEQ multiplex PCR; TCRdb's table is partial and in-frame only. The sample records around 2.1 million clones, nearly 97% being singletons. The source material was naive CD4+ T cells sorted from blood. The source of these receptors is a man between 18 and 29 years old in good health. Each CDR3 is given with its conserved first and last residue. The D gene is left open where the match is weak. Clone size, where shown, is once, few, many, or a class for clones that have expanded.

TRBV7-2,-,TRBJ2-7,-,TGTGCCAGCAGCTCAACAGGGTTATTCGAGCAGTACTTC,CASSSTGLFEQYF
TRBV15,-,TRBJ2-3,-,TGTGCCACCAGCTTAAGGGGGAGCACAGATACGCAGTATTTT,CATSLRGSTDTQYF
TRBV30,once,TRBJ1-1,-,TGTGCCTGGAGTGAGTTTTTGATTCTGAACACTGAAGCTTTCTTT,CAWSEFLILNTEAFF
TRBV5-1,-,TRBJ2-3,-,TGCGCCAGCAGCTTGGGTTTAGTCACAGATACGCAGTATTTT,CASSLGLVTDTQYF
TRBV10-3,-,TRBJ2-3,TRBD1,TGTGCCATCAGTACAGGGGTCTCTAGCACAGATACGCAGTATTTT,CAISTGVSSTDTQYF
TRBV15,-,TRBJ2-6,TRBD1,TGTGCCACCAGTACCGGGACAGCGACCTTCTCTGGGGCCAACGTCCTGACTTTC,CATSTGTATFSGANVLTF
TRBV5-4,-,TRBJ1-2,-,TGTGCCAGCAGCTTGGGAGAAGCTAACTATGGCTACACCTTC,CASSLGEANYGYTF
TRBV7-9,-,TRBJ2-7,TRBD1,TGTGCCAGCAGCTCCCGGGGGACAGGGGGCTCCTACGAGCAGTACTTC,CASSSRGTGGSYEQYF
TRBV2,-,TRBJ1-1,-,TGTGCCAGCAGCTCAGTGGAGGGCACTGAAGCTTTCTTT,CASSSVEGTEAFF
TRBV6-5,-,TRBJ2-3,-,TGTGCCAGCAGACTTGTCTCTTCTAGCACAGATACGCAGTATTTT,CASRLVSSSTDTQYF
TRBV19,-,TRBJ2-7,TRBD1,TGTGCCAGTAGTATTCAGGGGGCCTACGAGCAGTACTTC,CASSIQGAYEQYF
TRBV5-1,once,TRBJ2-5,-,TGCGCCAGCAGCTTGGGACCCGGGCCCACGGAGACCCAGTACTTC,CASSLGPGPTETQYF
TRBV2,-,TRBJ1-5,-,TGTGCCAGCAGCCGCGGGGGGCGGAACAATCAGCCCCAGCATTTT,CASSRGGRNNQPQHF